A selection of T cell receptor beta chains follows, all from one sample in a study of regulatory T cells in long-lasting Graves disease. TCRdb independently ran MiXCR on the multiplex PCR reads; one entry per CDR3 protein. The sample comprises 350,000 to 450,000 distinct CDR3 sequences, around 20% of which are singletons, and 13% to 15% rests with the top ten. The sequencing used peripheral blood mononuclear cells (PBMCs), collected when the disease was refractory, from a patient treated with antithyroid drugs. These receptors were taken from a female donor with Graves disease. Each CDR3 is given with its conserved first and last residue. A D gene is named only where the DNA matches it firmly. Size is stated for part of the rows, as once, few or many counts, or as a class when the clone is expanded.

d_call j_call v_call clone_size cdr3_aa cdr3_nt
. TRBJ2-6 TRBV20-1 . CSARALPAEAGANVLTF TGCAGTGCTAGAGCCCTTCCGGCGGAAGCTGGGGCCAACGTCCTGACTTTC
TRBD1 TRBJ2-5 TRBV7-6 many CASSLNRGRAETQYF TGTGCCAGCAGCTTAAACAGGGGGCGCGCAGAGACCCAGTACTTC
TRBD1 TRBJ2-7 TRBV10-3 few CAIRMTGGDEQYF TGTGCCATCAGGATGACAGGGGGCGACGAGCAGTACTTC
. TRBJ2-5 TRBV9 . CASSVLAGTQETQYF TGTGCCAGCAGCGTTCTGGCGGGGACCCAAGAGACCCAGTACTTC
. TRBJ2-5 TRBV28 many CASRVDLGETQYF TGTGCCAGCAGGGTTGACCTGGGAGAGACCCAGTACTTC
. TRBJ2-3 TRBV7-8 . CASSEWYDTDTQYF TGTGCCAGCAGTGAATGGTACGACACAGATACGCAGTATTTT
. TRBJ1-6 TRBV25-1 few CASLGGDGSPLHF TGTGCCAGCCTTGGGGGAGATGGGTCACCCCTCCACTTT
TRBD1 TRBJ2-7 TRBV15 . CATSTHRGYEQYF TGTGCCACCAGCACACACAGGGGGTACGAGCAGTACTTC
TRBD1 TRBJ2-7 TRBV25-1 . CASSETRGLYEQYF TGTGCCAGCAGTGAGACCAGGGGGCTGTACGAGCAGTACTTC
TRBD1 TRBJ1-1 TRBV29-1 few CSARVGQGATEAFF TGCAGCGCCCGAGTGGGACAGGGCGCCACTGAAGCTTTCTTT
. TRBJ1-5 TRBV5-8 few CASSRGSNQPQHF TGTGCCAGCAGCCGGGGGAGCAATCAGCCCCAGCATTTT
TRBD1 TRBJ1-2 TRBV28 many CASGEGGAESNYGYTF TGTGCCAGCGGGGAAGGGGGCGCTGAATCTAACTATGGCTACACCTTC
. TRBJ2-3 TRBV6-2/TRBV6-3 . CASSYSAGNRASTDTQYF TGTGCCAGCAGTTACTCGGCGGGCAACAGGGCTAGCACAGATACGCAGTATTTT
TRBD2 TRBJ2-7 TRBV28 many CASSSLAGGFRYEQYF TGTGCCAGCAGTTCGTTAGCGGGAGGGTTTCGATACGAGCAGTACTTC
. TRBJ2-7 TRBV20-1 few CSATGDFPSYEQYF TGCAGTGCTACCGGGGACTTTCCATCCTACGAGCAGTACTTC
TRBD1 TRBJ1-1 TRBV6-2/TRBV6-3 few CASSYSRQGSLLNTEAFF TGTGCCAGCAGTTACTCGAGACAGGGGTCCCTCCTGAACACTGAAGCTTTCTTT
TRBD1 TRBJ1-1 TRBV11-2 . CASSLEGQGARTEAFF TGTGCCAGCAGCTTAGAGGGTCAGGGGGCCCGCACTGAAGCTTTCTTT
. TRBJ1-1 TRBV28 many CASMPDLSLMNTEAFF TGTGCCAGCATGCCAGATCTCTCCCTGATGAACACTGAAGCTTTCTTT
. TRBJ1-1 TRBV19 few CASSSGHLNTEAFF TGTGCCAGTAGTTCAGGACACTTGAACACTGAAGCTTTCTTT
. TRBJ2-3 TRBV7-2 . CASSPRASPDTQYF TGTGCCAGCAGCCCCCGAGCGAGTCCCGATACGCAGTATTTT
TRBD1 TRBJ1-2 TRBV4-2 . CASSQAAPYGQGGGYTF TGTGCCAGCAGCCAGGCCGCTCCCTACGGACAGGGGGGTGGCTACACCTTC